The entry below gives a single T cell receptor (beta chain) sequence along with its context. Its cognate antigen is unknown. The CDR3 loop spans 13 amino acids. Unmatched junction bases numbered 8, after V lost 7 bases and J lost 5 bases. Germline CDR1 reads SQVTM; CDR2 reads ANQGSEA. The sample is drawn from a study of cytomegalovirus exposure and HLA in healthy donors. Study observations and caveats: Some public TCRs appeared in many individuals, while most sequences were rare. The authors considered a cluster of highly shared sequence variants likely to be a sequencing artifact.

The primer mix had 60 Vbeta and 13 Jbeta primers. The table came from immunoSEQ multiplex PCR; TCRdb's copy has only in-frame clones and leaves some out. Of 200,000 to 250,000 clones listed, less than 85% were seen once; the top ten hold 0.6% to 0.65%. The receptor was isolated from a man aged 18 to 29 in good health and CMV-seronegative. Specimen: PBMCs. This chain connects TRBV29-1 to TRBJ1-2; TRBD1 aligns across 9 bases. CDR3 coding DNA: TGCAGCGCCCCCTTGACAGGGGGTTATGGCTACACCTTC. Translated: CSAPLTGGYGYTF.